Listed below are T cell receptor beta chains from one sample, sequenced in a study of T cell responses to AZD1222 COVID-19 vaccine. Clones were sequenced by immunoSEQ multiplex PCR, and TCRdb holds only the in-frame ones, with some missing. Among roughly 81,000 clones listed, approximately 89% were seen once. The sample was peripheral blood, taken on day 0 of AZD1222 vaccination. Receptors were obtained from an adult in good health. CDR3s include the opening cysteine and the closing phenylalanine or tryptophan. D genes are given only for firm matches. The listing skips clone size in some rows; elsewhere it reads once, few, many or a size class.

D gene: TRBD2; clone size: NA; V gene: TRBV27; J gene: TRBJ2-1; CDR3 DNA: TGTGCCAGCAGTTGGAGCGGGAGCTGGGTCAATGAGCAGTTCTTC; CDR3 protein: CASSWSGSWVNEQFF
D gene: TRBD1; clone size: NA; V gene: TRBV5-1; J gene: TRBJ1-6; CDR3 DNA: TGCGCCAGCAGCGCCTGGGACAGGAATAATTCACCCCTCCACTTT; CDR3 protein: CASSAWDRNNSPLHF
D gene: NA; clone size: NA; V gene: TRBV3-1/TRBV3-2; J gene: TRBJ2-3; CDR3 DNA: TGTGCCAGCAGCCACCGGACCAACCTAAACACAGATACGCAGTATTTT; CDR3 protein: CASSHRTNLNTDTQYF
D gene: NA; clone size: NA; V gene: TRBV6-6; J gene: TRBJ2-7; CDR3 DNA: TGTGCCAGCAGTTACTCGACCCTCTTCTACGAGCAGTACTTC; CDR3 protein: CASSYSTLFYEQYF
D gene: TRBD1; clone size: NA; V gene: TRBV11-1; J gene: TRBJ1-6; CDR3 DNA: TGTGCCAGCAGCTCCACAGGGGTATTCCTCCACTTT; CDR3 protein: CASSSTGVFLHF
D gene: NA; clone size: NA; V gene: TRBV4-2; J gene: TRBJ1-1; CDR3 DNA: TGTGCCAGCAGCCAAGAAGGGGCTGAAGCTTTCTTT; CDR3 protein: CASSQEGAEAFF
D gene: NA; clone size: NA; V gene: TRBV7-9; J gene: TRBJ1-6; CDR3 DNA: TGTGCCAGCAGCTTCGAACAGGATAATTCACCCCTCCACTTT; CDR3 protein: CASSFEQDNSPLHF
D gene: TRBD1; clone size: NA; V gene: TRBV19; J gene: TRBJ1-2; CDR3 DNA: TGTGCCACCAGTAAAGACAGGGAGATTTCGGATGGCTACACCTTC; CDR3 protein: CATSKDREISDGYTF
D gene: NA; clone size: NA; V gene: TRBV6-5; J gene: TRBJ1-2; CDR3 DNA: TGTGCCAGCATCGAAGGGGCCGATAACTATGGCTACACCTTC; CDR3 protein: CASIEGADNYGYTF
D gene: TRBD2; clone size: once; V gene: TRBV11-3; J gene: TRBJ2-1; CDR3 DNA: TGTGCCAGCAGCCCTCGACTAGCGGCCCACGGGTACAATGAGCAGTTCTTC; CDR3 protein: CASSPRLAAHGYNEQFF
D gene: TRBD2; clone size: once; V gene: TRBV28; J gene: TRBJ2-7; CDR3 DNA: TGTGCCAGCAGCTCCCTGGGACTAGCGGGATCGTCCTACGAGCAGTACTTC; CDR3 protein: CASSSLGLAGSSYEQYF
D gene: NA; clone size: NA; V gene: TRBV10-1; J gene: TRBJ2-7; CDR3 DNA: TGCGCCAGCAGTCCACCCTCTTACTCAGGGCCCGGGGGAGGTTACGAGCAGTACTTC; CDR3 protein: CASSPPSYSGPGGGYEQYF
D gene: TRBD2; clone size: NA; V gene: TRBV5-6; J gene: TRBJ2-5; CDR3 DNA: TGTGCCAGCAGCTCTTTTGGGGTAGCGGGAGTCCAAGAGACCCAGTACTTC; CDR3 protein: CASSSFGVAGVQETQYF
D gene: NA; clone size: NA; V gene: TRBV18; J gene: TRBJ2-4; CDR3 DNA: TGTGCCAGCTCGATCCAGGGGAAGGCCAAAAACATTCAGTACTTC; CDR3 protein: CASSIQGKAKNIQYF
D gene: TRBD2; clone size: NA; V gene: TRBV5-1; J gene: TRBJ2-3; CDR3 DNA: TGCGCCAGCAGCTTGGCCCCCCGGGGGGACGGGACTAATACGCAGTATTTT; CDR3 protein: CASSLAPRGDGTNTQYF
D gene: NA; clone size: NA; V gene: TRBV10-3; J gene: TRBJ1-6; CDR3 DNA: TGTGCCATCAGTGACACGGGGAGTAATTCACCCCTCCACTTT; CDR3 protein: CAISDTGSNSPLHF
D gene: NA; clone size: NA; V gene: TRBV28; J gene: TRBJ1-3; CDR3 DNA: TGTGCCAGCAGTTTGTCCAGGTTCGATAACACCATATATTTT; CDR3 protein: CASSLSRFDNTIYF
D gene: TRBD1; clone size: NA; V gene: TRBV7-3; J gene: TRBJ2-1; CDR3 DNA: TGTGCCAGCAGCTTAAGTGGGACAGCTTACAATGAGCAGTTCTTC; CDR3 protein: CASSLSGTAYNEQFF
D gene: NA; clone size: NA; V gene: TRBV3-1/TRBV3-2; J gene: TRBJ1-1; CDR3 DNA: TGTGCCAGCAGCCCCCCTGCGGGGGCGAACACTGAAGCTTTCTTT; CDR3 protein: CASSPPAGANTEAFF
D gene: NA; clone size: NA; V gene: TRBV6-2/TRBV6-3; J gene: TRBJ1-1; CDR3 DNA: TGTGCCAGCAGTTACTCGACCGGCACTGAAGCTTTCTTT; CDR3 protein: CASSYSTGTEAFF
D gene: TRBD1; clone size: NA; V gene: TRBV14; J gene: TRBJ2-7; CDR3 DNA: TGTGCCAGCAGCCGAGCCGGGACAGGGGGTTACGAGCAGTACTTC; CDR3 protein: CASSRAGTGGYEQYF
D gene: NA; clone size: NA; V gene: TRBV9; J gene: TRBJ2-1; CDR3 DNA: TGTGCCAGCAGCGTAGCGTCGAGCAATGAGCAGTTCTTC; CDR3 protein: CASSVASSNEQFF
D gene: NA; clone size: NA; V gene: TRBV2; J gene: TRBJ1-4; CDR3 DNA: TGTGCCAGTGGGGAGGGGTTGAGTGAAAAACTGTTTTTT; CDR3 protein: CASGEGLSEKLFF
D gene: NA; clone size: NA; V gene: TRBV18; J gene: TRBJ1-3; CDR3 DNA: TGTGCCAGCTCACAGGGGGATCTTACTGGAAACACCATATATTTT; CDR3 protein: CASSQGDLTGNTIYF
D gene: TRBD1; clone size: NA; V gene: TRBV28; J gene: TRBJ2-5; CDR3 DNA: TGTGCCAGCAGTCCCCACAGGGGCCAAGAGACCCAGTACTTC; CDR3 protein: CASSPHRGQETQYF
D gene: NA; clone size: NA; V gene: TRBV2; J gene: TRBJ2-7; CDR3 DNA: TGTGCCAGCAGTGACCTGACCGTGACCTACGAGCAGTACTTC; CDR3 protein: CASSDLTVTYEQYF
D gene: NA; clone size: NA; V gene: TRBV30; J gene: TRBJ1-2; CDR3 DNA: TGTGCCAGACACAAACAGGGAAGCGGCTACACCTTC; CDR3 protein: CARHKQGSGYTF
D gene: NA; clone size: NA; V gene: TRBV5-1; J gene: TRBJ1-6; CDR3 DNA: TGCGCCAGCAGCTTGGTTGGGGGATCGAACTCTAATTCACCCCTCCACTTT; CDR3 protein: CASSLVGGSNSNSPLHF
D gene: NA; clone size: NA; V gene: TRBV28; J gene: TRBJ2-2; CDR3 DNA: TGTGCCAGCAGTTTGCTAACAGGAGAGAACACCGGGGAGCTGTTTTTT; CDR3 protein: CASSLLTGENTGELFF
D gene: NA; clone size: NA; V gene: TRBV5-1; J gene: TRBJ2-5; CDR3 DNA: TGCGCCAGCAGCTTGGATACCGCTGTGAGTCAGACCCAGTACTTC; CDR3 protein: CASSLDTAVSQTQYF
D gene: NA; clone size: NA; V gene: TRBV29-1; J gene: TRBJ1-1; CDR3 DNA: TGCAGCGTTGAGAAACAGAAGGGTGCTGAAGCTTTCTTT; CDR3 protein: CSVEKQKGAEAFF
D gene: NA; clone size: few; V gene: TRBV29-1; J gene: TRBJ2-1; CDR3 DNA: TGCAGCACATTCATGCCGAGCTCCTACAATGAGCAGTTCTTC; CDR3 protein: CSTFMPSSYNEQFF
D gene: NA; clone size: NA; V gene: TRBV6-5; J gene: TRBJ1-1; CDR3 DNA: TGTGCCAGCAGGCCAGGAGGGGTTTTGAACACTGAAGCTTTCTTT; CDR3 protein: CASRPGGVLNTEAFF
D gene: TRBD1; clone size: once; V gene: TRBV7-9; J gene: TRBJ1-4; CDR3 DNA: TGTGCCAGCAGCTCCGGGACAGTTGCAACTAATGAAAAACTGTTTTTT; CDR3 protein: CASSSGTVATNEKLFF
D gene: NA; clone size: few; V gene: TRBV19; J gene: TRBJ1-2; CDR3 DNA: TGTGCCAGTACAACAGGGAGGGCTGGCTACACCTTC; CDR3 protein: CASTTGRAGYTF
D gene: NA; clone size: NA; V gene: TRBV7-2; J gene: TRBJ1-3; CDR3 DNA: TGTGCCAGCAGGTTAAGGTATGAGAACACCATATATTTT; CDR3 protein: CASRLRYENTIYF
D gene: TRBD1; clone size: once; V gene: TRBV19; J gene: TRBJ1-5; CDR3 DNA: TGTGCCAGTAGGTGGACAGGGGGCCGCAATCAGCCCCAGCATTTT; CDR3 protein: CASRWTGGRNQPQHF
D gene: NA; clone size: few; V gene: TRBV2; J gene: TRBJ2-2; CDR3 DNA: TGTGCCAGCAGGGGTCCCGGCACCGGGGAGCTGTTTTTT; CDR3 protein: CASRGPGTGELFF
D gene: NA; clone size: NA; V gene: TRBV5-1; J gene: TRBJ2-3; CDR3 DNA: TGCGCCAGCAGCTGGGGAAAAAGCACAGATACGCAGTATTTT; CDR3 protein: CASSWGKSTDTQYF
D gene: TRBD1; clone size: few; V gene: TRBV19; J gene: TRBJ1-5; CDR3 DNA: TGTGCCAGTAGTATGGGGACAGCTAGCAATCAGCCCCAGCATTTT; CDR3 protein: CASSMGTASNQPQHF
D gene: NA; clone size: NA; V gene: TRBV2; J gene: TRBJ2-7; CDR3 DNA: TGTGCCAGCAGTGAACAGGGGGGACACTCCTACGAGCAGTACTTC; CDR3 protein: CASSEQGGHSYEQYF
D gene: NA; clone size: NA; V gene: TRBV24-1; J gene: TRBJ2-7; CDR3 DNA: TGTGCCATCTCTAGCGACTACGAGCAGTACTTC; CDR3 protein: CAISSDYEQYF
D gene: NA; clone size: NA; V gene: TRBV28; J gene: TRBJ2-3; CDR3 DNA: TGTGCCAGCATGTACAGGGCGATAGATACGCAGTATTTT; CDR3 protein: CASMYRAIDTQYF
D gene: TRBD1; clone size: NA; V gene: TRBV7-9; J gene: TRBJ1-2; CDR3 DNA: TGTGCCAGCAGCCTGGGACAGGTATATGGCTACACCTTC; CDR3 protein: CASSLGQVYGYTF
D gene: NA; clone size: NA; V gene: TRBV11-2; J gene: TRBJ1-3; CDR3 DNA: TGTGCCAGCAGCTTAAACCCCGTAAGCACCATATATTTT; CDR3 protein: CASSLNPVSTIYF
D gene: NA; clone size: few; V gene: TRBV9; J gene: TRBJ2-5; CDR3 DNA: TGTGCCAGCAGCGTATTTGGGGTAGAGACCCAGTACTTC; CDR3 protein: CASSVFGVETQYF
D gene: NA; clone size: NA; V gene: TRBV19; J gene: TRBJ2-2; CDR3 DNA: TGTGCCAGTAGTATAGGGGGTAGCGGTTATACCGGGGAGCTGTTTTTT; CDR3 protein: CASSIGGSGYTGELFF
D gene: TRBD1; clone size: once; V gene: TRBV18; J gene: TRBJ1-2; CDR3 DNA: TGTGCCAGCTCACTTGGGACAGGGGACGTCAACAGTGGCTACACCTTC; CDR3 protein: CASSLGTGDVNSGYTF
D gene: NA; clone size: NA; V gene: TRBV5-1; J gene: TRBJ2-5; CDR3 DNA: TGCGCCAGCAGCTTGGCGACCGACGTACAAGAGACCCAGTACTTC; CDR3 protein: CASSLATDVQETQYF